A selection of T cell receptor beta chains follows, all from one sample in a study of blood T cell repertoires in COVID-19. TCRdb's copy holds only in-frame clones and misses some; the assay was immunoSEQ multiplex PCR. Among 190,000 or so clones listed, roughly 86% were seen once. Sequenced input: PBMCs or T cells enriched from blood (not recorded which). The source is a woman aged 25 to 39 who had recovered from COVID-19. CDR3s include the opening cysteine and the closing phenylalanine or tryptophan.

V gene	J gene	CDR3 length	CDR3 protein
TRBV7-8	TRBJ2-7	13	CASSLLQFGEQYF
TRBV29-1	TRBJ1-1	15	CSVGLDRALHTEAFF
TRBV19	TRBJ1-5	16	CASQEDSNYYNQPQHF
TRBV7-2	TRBJ1-5	13	CASSLWGDQPQHF
TRBV29-1	TRBJ2-7	14	CSVEGTGEDYEQYF
TRBV3-1/TRBV3-2	TRBJ1-1	13	CASSRFRSTEAFF
TRBV6-5	TRBJ1-1	14	CASSRFTGSTEAFF
TRBV5-1	TRBJ2-7	16	CASSYHQGYPSYEQYF
TRBV6-4	TRBJ2-2	15	CASFKGGLNTGELFF
TRBV5-5	TRBJ2-3	15	CASSLLGQVTDTQYF
TRBV19	TRBJ1-3	15	CASNTGPVSGNTIYF
TRBV29-1	TRBJ2-5	12	CSVGQGQETQYF
TRBV6-1	TRBJ1-4	15	CASSESGVEEEKLFF
TRBV10-3	TRBJ2-1	17	CAISTSGRGNSYNEQFF
TRBV27	TRBJ2-7	14	CASSLSGRSYEQYF
TRBV9	TRBJ2-1	16	CASSIRREGPYNEQFF
TRBV2	TRBJ1-2	13	CASSVDSNYGYTF
TRBV7-2	TRBJ2-1	17	CASSSSERELGSDEQFF
TRBV7-9	TRBJ2-7	13	CASSHWKGNEQYF
TRBV3-1/TRBV3-2	TRBJ2-3	17	CASSQEWGTSGRDTQYF
TRBV14	TRBJ2-7	17	CASSQVYGQSSSYEQYF
TRBV2	TRBJ2-7	15	CASSLVGTGANEQYF
TRBV28	TRBJ2-7	15	CASSSASTGVTEQYF
TRBV28	TRBJ2-1	17	CASSTTSGRRSYNEQFF
TRBV9	TRBJ1-1	15	CASSVEVFQGAEAFF
TRBV23-1	TRBJ2-1	16	CASSPPGLAGSNEQFF
TRBV10-3	TRBJ2-2	15	CAIARGTENTGELFF
TRBV30	TRBJ2-7	16	CAWSGYPGGSGYEQYF
TRBV5-6	TRBJ1-2	12	CASSLQGDGYTF
TRBV28	TRBJ2-7	20	CASSFGGPGLAETINYEQYF